These 13 T cell receptor beta chains share one sample of origin, sequenced in a study of blood T cell repertoires in COVID-19. Measured with immunoSEQ multiplex PCR; TCRdb has only the in-frame clones, and not every one. The sample shows around 470,000 clones, about nine tenths of them seen only once. The sample was PBMCs or T cells enriched from blood (not recorded which). These receptors were obtained from a man younger than 35 who had recovered from COVID-19.

The J gene is TRBJ2-7, the V gene TRBV27; perhaps TRBD2 as D (6 bases). The V and J ends lost 6 bases and 2 bases respectively, with 11 bases between them. CDR3 length equals 13 residues. Germline CDR1 and CDR2: MNHEY and SMNVEV (reference sequence). This chain's CDR3 is CASRRGGTYEQYF. In DNA, the CDR3 is TGTGCCAGCAGGCGGGGAGGCACCTACGAGCAGTACTTC.

The chain couples TRBV6-5 to TRBJ1-2; no clear D gene. V was clipped by 1 base and J by 5 bases, with 8 bases between them. Germline V gene data show CDR1 as MNHEY and CDR2 as SVGAGI. The CDR3 length is 13 residues. The CDR3 region has the DNA TGTGCCAGCAGTTACTACAGCTTTTATGGCTACACCTTC. It encodes CASSYYSFYGYTF.

The V and J genes are TRBV11-2 and TRBJ1-1; D is unclear. Germline V gene lookup returns CDR1 SGHAT and CDR2 FQNNGV. This CDR3 region has 12 residues. Trimming took off 6 bases at V and 7 bases at J, with 12 bases between the two ends. The CDR3 DNA sequence: TGTGCCAGCAGAACCGGGAAACTTGAAGCTTTCTTT. Translated, it gives CASRTGKLEAFF. Complete variable domain (other parts from reference TRBV11-2 and TRBJ1-1): EAGVAQSPRYKIIEKRQSVAFWCNPISGHATLYWYQQILGQGPKLLIQFQNNGVVDDSQLPKDRFSAERLKGVDSTLKIQPAKLEDSAVYLCASRTGKLEAFFGQGTRLTVV.

This clone appeared a single time. Written as DNA, the CDR3 is TGTGCCAGCAGTTACTCTCCAGGTTATGGCTACACCTTC. Translation gives CASSYSPGYGYTF. The chain combines TRBV25-1 with TRBJ1-2; no definite D call. Trimming shortened V by 5 bases and J by 5 bases, and 12 bases separated the two germline ends. This CDR3 comprises 13 residues. Germline V CDR1 and CDR2: MGHDK, SYGVNS.

This chain links TRBV9 with TRBJ2-5, with 7 nucleotides matching TRBD1. The germline gives CDR1 SGDLS, CDR2 YYNGEE. V was pared by 3 bases and J by 2 bases, with 4 bases of the junction left unmatched. The length of the CDR3 is 14 residues. CDR3 nucleotides: TGTGCCAGCAGCGGAGTGGGACAGCAAGAGACCCAGTACTTC. Its translation: CASSGVGQQETQYF. Complete variable domain (other parts from reference TRBV9 and TRBJ2-5): DSGVTQTPKHLITATGQRVTLRCSPRSGDLSVYWYQQSLDQGLQFLIQYYNGEERAKGNILERFSAQQFPDLHSELNLSSLELGDSALYFCASSGVGQQETQYFGPGTRLLVL.

The V gene is TRBV5-1, the J gene TRBJ2-1; 8 bases agree with TRBD1. The germline V gene has CDR1 SGHRS and CDR2 YFSETQ. V lost 4 bases and J lost 6; bases outside the gene matches: 3. The CDR3 is 13 residues long. The CDR3: CASSVGQGNEQFF. The CDR3 DNA reads as TGCGCCAGCAGCGTAGGACAGGGCAATGAGCAGTTCTTC.

This chain connects TRBV19 to TRBJ1-5; 9 bases map to TRBD1. Looked up from germline, CDR1 is LNHDA and CDR2 is SQIVND (reference sequence). Unmatched junction bases numbered 7, after V lost 8 bases and J lost 2 bases. This CDR3 is 15 amino acids long. The CDR3 loop reads CASCWGQGGNQPQHF. CDR3 bases: TGTGCCAGTTGTTGGGGACAGGGAGGCAATCAGCCCCAGCATTTT.

The V gene is TRBV11-2, the J gene TRBJ1-2; D is unclear. The CDR3 spans 15 residues. V was pared by 0 bases and J by 7 bases, with 15 bases between. The germline CDR1 and CDR2 sequences are SGHAT and FQNNGV. CDR3: CASSLDQWERGGYTF. CDR3 DNA sequence: TGTGCCAGCAGCTTAGATCAATGGGAGAGAGGTGGCTACACCTTC.

This clone has just one count. The chain recombines TRBV5-5 with TRBJ2-1; D gene unclear. This CDR3 region has 13 residues. Germline V gene sequence: CDR1 SGHKS, CDR2 YYEKEE (reference sequence). V gave up 7 bases and J gave up 1 base, with 9 bases separating them. CDR3 DNA: TGTGCCAGCCATACTCCGTCCTACAATGAGCAGTTCTTC. As protein: CASHTPSYNEQFF.

The chain is built from TRBV12-3 or TRBV12-4 and TRBJ2-2; no clear D. Trimming took 6 bases from V and 4 from J, leaving 9 bases between them. The CDR3 has 13 amino acids. This CDR3 reads CASSTYSTGELFF. CDR3 in DNA: TGTGCCAGCAGCACCTACAGCACCGGGGAGCTGTTTTTT.

The J gene is TRBJ2-1, the V gene TRBV28; a possible D gene is TRBD2 (5 bases). The CDR3 consists of 16 residues. Trimming left V 3 bases short and J 5 bases short, with 17 bases between. CDR1 and CDR2 (germline): MDHEN, SYDVKM. CDR3 sequence: CASSFVGAVLNNEQFF. DNA of the CDR3: TGTGCCAGCAGTTTTGTGGGAGCGGTTTTAAACAATGAGCAGTTCTTC.

This clone was counted once. The V call is TRBV29-1, the J call TRBJ1-1; weak D call: TRBD1 (5 bases). CDR1 SQVTM and CDR2 ANQGSEA come from the germline V gene. The CDR3 length is 13 residues. Trimming left V 3 bases short and J 1 base short, with 9 bases between. The CDR3 loop is CSVDPDRNTEAFF. The CDR3, as DNA: TGCAGCGTTGACCCCGACAGGAACACTGAAGCTTTCTTT.

This clone occurred once. J is TRBJ2-4 and V is TRBV20-1; 10 bases align to TRBD1. The CDR3 is 12 amino acids. Germline V gene sequence: CDR1 DFQATT, CDR2 SNEGSKA (reference sequence). The V and J ends lost 3 bases and 14 bases, in that order; junction bases with no gene match: 7. The CDR3 is CSASTGTGEEYF. The CDR3 region has the DNA TGCAGTGCTAGTACTGGGACAGGGGAGGAGTACTTC.